In its sample, the clone carrying this TCR beta chain was seen a few times. As yet, its antigen is unknown. Expressed TCRB transcripts were sequenced, since all the RNA that had been isolated was reverse transcribed. Profiling relied on immunoSEQ multiplex PCR, and the TCRdb table lists in-frame clones only, not all of them. The table records approximately 150,000 clones, 8.5% to 12% of them present only once. The CDR3 is 15 residues long. Germline V gene sequence: CDR1 MNHEY, CDR2 SMNVEV (reference sequence). The V gene lost 5 bases and the J gene lost 2 bases, with 10 bases spanning the gap. This specimen belongs to a study of beta chain features in type 1 diabetes. Overall study context: All of the samples together had around 110,000,000 sorted cells examined.

Notes on the study in general: A greater similarity of naive, central memory and Treg TCRB repertoires was seen among patients than among healthy donors. High TCR expression in some cells could lead to their over-representation in cDNA sequencing.

The sequenced sample was naive CD4+ T cells from blood. The clonotype was recovered from a man aged 18 to 29 in good health. The chain carries TRBV27 and TRBJ1-6; D is undetermined. As DNA, the CDR3 is TGTGCCAGCAGTCCCGCCGGGGCCTATAATTCACCCCTCCACTTT. This sequence encodes CASSPAGAYNSPLHF.